Listed here are 17 T cell receptor beta chains from one sample, sequenced in a study of blood T cells in healthy people across ages. It was with a sample-barcoded 5' primer and a J-beta primer mix that a second PCR of roughly 6 to 11 cycles was run. TCRdb independently ran MiXCR on the 5' RACE reads; one entry per CDR3 protein. There are about 1.1 million distinct CDR3 sequences in the sample; around two fifths occur only once, and 13% lies in the top ten. Input material: blood. The receptors shown here come from a man between 18 and 35 years old in good health.

The V and J genes are TRBV11-2 and TRBJ1-1; D is possibly TRBD1 (5 bases). This CDR3 contains 14 residues. V gave up 0 bases and J gave up 9 bases, with 14 bases separating them. The germline gives CDR1 SGHAT, CDR2 FQNNGV. CDR3 in DNA: TGTGCCAGCAGCTTAGATATGGGGGTTCAGAAAGCTTTCTTT. This codes for CASSLDMGVQKAFF.

This clonotype showed up just a few times. The CDR3 sequence: CASSYTRRTGVSTDTQYF. The CDR3, as DNA: TGTGCCAGCAGTTACACCCGACGGACAGGGGTTAGCACAGATACGCAGTATTTT. V is TRBV6-5 and J is TRBJ2-3; 9 bases are a match to TRBD1. The V segment lost 2 bases and the J segment 0 bases; nucleotides outside the gene matches: 9. The CDR3 runs 18 residues. From germline, CDR1 is MNHEY and CDR2 SVGAGI.

The chain carries TRBV6-1 and TRBJ2-5; 9 bases match TRBD2. This CDR3 has 17 residues. V was pared by 6 bases and J by 4 bases, with 15 bases of the junction left unmatched. Germline CDR1 reads MNHNS; CDR2 reads SASEGT. The CDR3 is CASSTTGTSNFPETQYF. The CDR3 DNA sequence: TGTGCCAGCAGCACAACCGGGACTAGCAATTTTCCAGAGACCCAGTACTTC.

A few counts support this clonotype. The rearrangement joins TRBV7-8 to TRBJ1-1; 9 bases align to TRBD1. Looked up from germline, CDR1 is SGHVS and CDR2 is FQNEAQ. CDR3 length equals 16 residues. V dropped 5 bases and J dropped 11; count of bases not matched to a gene: 18. This CDR3 is CASSQLLPGQGRGAFF. The CDR3 nucleotides read TGTGCCAGCAGCCAACTCTTACCCGGACAGGGGAGGGGGGCTTTCTTT.

This clonotype was counted between two and nine times. This chain connects TRBV4-2 to TRBJ1-2; no firm D call. This CDR3 has 14 residues. The germline V gene has CDR1 LGHNA and CDR2 YNFKEQ. The V and J ends lost 2 bases and 3 bases respectively, with 10 bases between them. The CDR3 loop reads CASSQSTTDYGYTF. The DNA of the CDR3 is TGTGCCAGCAGCCAAAGTACTACAGACTATGGCTACACCTTC.

This clonotype was counted only a few times. This rearrangement joins TRBV20-1 to TRBJ1-2; 7 nucleotides match TRBD1. The CDR3 sequence is 14 residues long. V was pared by 0 bases and J by 4 bases, with 5 bases of the junction left unmatched. Germline V gives CDR1 DFQATT, CDR2 SNEGSKA (reference sequence). CDR3 nucleotide sequence: TGCAGTGCTAGAGATCTCAGGGGGTTCTATGGCTACACCTTC. Translated: CSARDLRGFYGYTF.

The chain combines TRBV10-3 with TRBJ1-2; 8 bases align to TRBD1. This CDR3 region has 17 residues. Germline V CDR1 and CDR2: ENHRY, SYGVKD. Trimming took 2 bases from V and 6 from J; bases not matched to a gene: 14. CDR3 sequence: CAISERAWGQDLHGYTF. The DNA for the CDR3 is TGTGCCATCAGTGAGCGAGCCTGGGGACAGGACCTCCATGGCTACACCTTC.

The V call is TRBV6-2 or TRBV6-3, the J call TRBJ1-1; D possibly corresponds to TRBD1 (6 bases). The germline gives CDR1 MNHEY, CDR2 SVGEGT. This CDR3 contains 14 residues. V dropped 0 bases and J dropped 8 bases, with 13 bases sitting between them. CDR3 protein: CASSYSSGAREAFF. Here the CDR3 DNA reads TGTGCCAGCAGTTACTCGTCGGGGGCGAGAGAAGCTTTCTTT.

This clonotype was observed a few times. The chain joins TRBV20-1 to TRBJ2-7; D might be TRBD2 (7 bases). Trimming left V 2 bases short and J 5 bases short, with 19 bases between. Germline V gene lookup returns CDR1 DFQATT and CDR2 SNEGSKA (reference sequence). This CDR3 is 15 amino acids long. The CDR3 DNA reads as TGCAGTGCTAGAATCCCCGGGGGGCGCTTCAACGAGCAGTACTTC. Protein sequence: CSARIPGGRFNEQYF.

V and J are TRBV6-2 or TRBV6-3 and TRBJ2-1; D is uncertain. CDR1 and CDR2 from the germline V gene are MNHEY and SVGEGT. Trimming shortened V by 2 bases and J by 0 bases, and 8 bases separated the two germline ends. The CDR3 totals 15 residues. The CDR3 DNA follows: TGTGCCAGCAGTTACGGGCCTAGCTCCTACAATGAGCAGTTCTTC. Encoded protein: CASSYGPSSYNEQFF.

The rearrangement uses TRBV27 and TRBJ2-1; TRBD1 agrees at 11 bases. Trimming removed 6 bases from V and 3 bases from J; junction bases left unmatched: 7. The CDR3 loop spans 16 amino acids. The V gene's germline CDR1 is MNHEY and CDR2 SMNVEV (reference sequence). CDR3 in amino acids: CASSSLGTGGYNEQFF. CDR3 in DNA: TGTGCCAGCAGCTCATTAGGGACAGGGGGCTACAATGAGCAGTTCTTC.

This clonotype has a count of ten or more. The chain links TRBV12-3 or TRBV12-4 to TRBJ2-1; TRBD1 aligns across 8 bases. The V gene end was trimmed by 9 bases and the J gene end by 10 bases; junction bases not matched to a gene: 5. This CDR3 is built from 11 residues. The CDR3 loop reads CASGQGGEQFF. DNA of the CDR3: TGTGCCAGTGGACAGGGAGGAGAGCAGTTCTTC.

The rearrangement uses TRBV10-3 and TRBJ1-2, with 7 bases aligning to TRBD1. Germline V gene sequence: CDR1 ENHRY, CDR2 SYGVKD. The V and J ends lost 6 bases and 4 bases, in that order; junction bases with no gene match: 8. CDR3 size: 14 residues. CDR3 coding DNA: TGTGCCATCAGCACAGGGGAGAAGCGCTATGGCTACACCTTC. The encoded protein is CAISTGEKRYGYTF.

This chain joins TRBV11-2 and TRBJ1-1; no reliable D call. CDR1 is SGHAT and CDR2 is FQNNGV in the germline V gene. CDR3 size: 17 residues. V gave up 5 bases and J gave up 1 base, with 20 bases separating them. The CDR3 sequence is CASSPGGPTKPNTEAFF. The CDR3 coding sequence is TGTGCCAGCAGCCCAGGTGGGCCCACCAAACCGAACACTGAAGCTTTCTTT.

The chain is built from TRBV24-1 and TRBJ2-2; D is unclear. This CDR3 is built from 15 residues. Looked up from germline, CDR1 is KGHDR and CDR2 is SFDVKD. Between the trimmed V and J ends, which lost 0 bases and 2 bases, there was a span of 6 bases. The CDR3 DNA reads as TGTGCCACCAGTGATTTGCGACTCAACACCGGGGAGCTGTTTTTT. It codes for CATSDLRLNTGELFF.

The chain couples TRBV5-1 to TRBJ1-6; a possible D gene is TRBD1 (5 bases). Germline V gene lookup returns CDR1 SGHRS and CDR2 YFSETQ. The V end was cut by 1 base, the J end by 1 base, with 12 bases between. The CDR3 sequence is 17 residues long. The CDR3 coding sequence is TGCGCCAGCAGCTTGAGCAGGGCCGAATCCTATAATTCACCCCTCCACTTT. Its protein product is CASSLSRAESYNSPLHF.

This clonotype was seen more than once but under ten times. The genes are TRBV11-2 and TRBJ2-1; 9 bases match TRBD1. The trim removed 5 bases at V and 4 bases at J, leaving 12 bases unmatched. Germline CDR1 reads SGHAT; CDR2 reads FQNNGV. This CDR3 is 17 amino acids long. CDR3 sequence: CASSPNLPGQGYNEQFF. The DNA for the CDR3 is TGTGCCAGCAGCCCGAATCTCCCGGGACAGGGTTACAATGAGCAGTTCTTC.